What follows is one TCR beta chain and its context. The data originate from a study of blood T cell repertoires in COVID-19. Whole-study context: Sources were T cells, B-cell-depleted T cells, or PBMCs; the material itself was cDNA or gDNA.

The CDR3 loop spans 14 amino acids. Germline CDR1 reads LGHDT; CDR2 reads YNNKEL (reference sequence). V was clipped by 7 bases and J by 4 bases, with 16 bases between them. Assay used: immunoSEQ multiplex PCR; TCRdb lists only in-frame clones, some missing. The sample has roughly 200,000 clones; 86% are singletons. The chain uses TRBV3-1 (or the pseudogene TRBV3-2) and TRBJ1-2, with D uncertain. This clonotype was sampled from a woman aged 40 to 55 in a cohort exposed to, infected with or recovered from COVID-19 (not recorded which). Material for sequencing was PBMCs or T cells enriched from blood (not recorded which). The CDR3 nucleotides read TGTGCCAGCACCCACCCGGGAGACGGCTATGGCTACACCTTC. Encoded protein: CASTHPGDGYGYTF.